This TCR beta chain came from a study of CD8 T cells in Susac syndrome (dated by TCRdb to the late 2010s). Regarding the study in general: The study used repertoire sequencing to test whether antigen drove CD8+ T cell activation and differentiation in Susac syndrome. Clonality of the CD8+ T cell repertoire was compared between more than 10 healthy donors, roughly 14 Susac syndrome patients and fewer than 16 multiple sclerosis patients.

Based on the germline V gene (reference sequence), the CDR1 and CDR2 sequences are MNHEY and SMNVEV. The CDR3 measures 15 amino acids from cysteine to phenylalanine. Only the CDR3 DNA is retained, 45 bases long and in frame from the first base. Clipping removes 8 bases from V and 4 bases from J, with 13 as the unmatched junction base count. About this clonotype itself: It lacks a known antigen. Base qualities are not provided; no much larger clone lies one nucleotide away.

RNA was extracted using the RNeasy kit, and about 0.45 to 1 ug of the RNA was reverse transcribed with random hexamers. The immunoSEQ multiplex PCR assay, covering 54 Vbeta and 13 Jbeta segments, was used to amplify TCR beta CDR3 regions. To correct PCR amplification bias, a synthetic template baseline was used for both primer optimization and computational correction. Per the authors' processing: Only productive sequences were kept, with reads annotated to V, D and J genes according to IMGT and analyzed in immunoSEQ Analyzer. Clonality was computed as one minus Shannon entropy normalized by log2 of the number of productive unique sequences. Public and private clones were assessed among the 100 most prevalent clones of each patient and control. Clones were defined as Susac-specific when absent from the healthy and MS cohorts, from approximately 1,100 published viral clones and from other ImmuneACCESS disease sequences. The public reads were quality trimmed at Q25 with fastp and then assembled into clones with MiXCR by TCRdb, keeping productive beta chains. Duplicate CDR3 protein sequences are folded into a single record with the most common DNA and genes. Clone size and V and J calls follow TCRdb, not the original study. Recorded for this sample are some 110,000 distinct CDR3 sequences; 85% to 95% of them occurred a single time. 0.25% to 0.35% of the sample is taken by the ten largest.

High-throughput TCR beta sequencing profiled peripheral blood CD8+ and CD4+ T cells from healthy donors, Susac syndrome patients and multiple sclerosis patients. The multiple sclerosis controls were treatment-naive patients who had stable or active relapsing-remitting disease and met the revised McDonald criteria. Bulk CD8+ and CD4+ T cells were purified magnetically by negative isolation, whereas CD8+ TEMRA cells were enriched by FACS. Blood was collected in EDTA tubes and processed within 24 hours, with PBMCs isolated through density gradient centrifugation. PBMCs intended for TCR sequencing were cryopreserved in liquid nitrogen and thawed later in a water bath at 37 degrees C. The sorted or isolated CD4+, CD8+ and CD8+ TEMRA cells reached a purity of at least 90%. Broad study findings and their caveats: The number of individuals in the TCR sequencing and HLA analysis was recognized as being relatively small.

This chain joins TRBV27 to TRBJ1-2, and TRBD1 aligns with 7 junction nucleotides. The TCR was taken from a human donor with multiple sclerosis. Sequencing used CD8+ T cells from PBMCs. Here the CDR3 is given as CASGIQGTHPYGYTF. The nucleotides are TGTGCCAGCGGAATACAGGGGACTCACCCCTATGGCTACACCTTC.